These 8 T cell receptor beta chains came from one sample sequenced in a study of shared clonotypes between healthy human individuals. Produced via immunoSEQ multiplex PCR; TCRdb's table is partial and in-frame only. Of about 470,000 clones in the sample, about four fifths were seen once. Sequencing was done on a sample of PBMCs. The receptors originated from a woman in her forties in good health. Some clones in this sample may be carry-over from other donors' samples.

V and J are TRBV7-3 and TRBJ2-5; 10 positions agree with TRBD2. CDR3 length equals 17 residues. CDR1 SGHTA and CDR2 FQGTGA come from the germline V gene. After removal of 4 bases from V and 4 bases from J, the junction contained 12 bases not matched to a gene. This CDR3 is CASSSGGAGGVGETQYF. For the CDR3, the DNA is TGTGCCAGCAGCTCCGGGGGAGCGGGAGGGGTCGGAGAGACCCAGTACTTC. The variable domain in full, with the rest retrieved from reference TRBV7-3 and TRBJ2-5, is GAGVSQTPSNKVTEKGKYVELRCDPISGHTALYWYRQSLGQGPEFLIYFQGTGAADDSGLPNDRFFAVRPEGSVSTLKIQRTERGDSAVYLCASSSGGAGGVGETQYFGPGTRLLVL.

This clone was seen once. The V gene is TRBV6-5, the J gene TRBJ2-5; D gene unclear. The J call is doubtful: the DNA matches TRBJ2-7 better. The CDR3 is 15 residues long. Germline V gives CDR1 MNHEY, CDR2 SVGAGI. CDR3 sequence: CASSYVAGYYYEQYF. DNA of the CDR3: TGTGCCAGCAGTTACGTGGCAGGCTACTACTACGAGCAGTACTTC.

The J gene is TRBJ2-7, the V gene TRBV7-8, with 9 bases identical to TRBD1. This CDR3 contains 15 residues. Trimming removed 1 base from V and 0 bases from J; junction bases left unmatched: 1. Per the germline V gene, CDR1 is SGHVS and CDR2 is FQNEAQ. Here the CDR3 reads CASSLGQGGSYEQYF. The CDR3 coding sequence is TGTGCCAGCAGCTTAGGACAGGGGGGCTCCTACGAGCAGTACTTC.

The genes are TRBV5-4 and TRBJ1-1; D call uncertain. Germline V gene sequence: CDR1 SGHNT, CDR2 YYREEE (reference sequence). V was trimmed by 0 bases and J by 3 bases, leaving 12 bases between them. The CDR3 is 15 residues long. CDR3 in amino acids: CASSLATMMYTEAFF. The CDR3 DNA follows: TGTGCCAGCAGCTTGGCGACTATGATGTACACTGAAGCTTTCTTT.

The chain joins TRBV6-4 to TRBJ2-2; D not certain. The CDR3 extends over 14 amino acids. Germline values: CDR1 MRHNA, CDR2 SNTAGT. V lost 6 bases and J lost 1, with 9 bases in between. This chain's CDR3 is CASSETGNTGELFF. The CDR3 DNA follows: TGTGCCAGCAGCGAGACTGGGAACACCGGGGAGCTGTTTTTT.

On this clone: The sample has other DNA sequences that encode this CDR3 too. The chain uses TRBV9 and TRBJ1-1, with D unresolved. Germline V lookup: CDR1 SGDLS, CDR2 YYNGEE. V gave up 0 bases and J gave up 1 base, with 4 bases separating them. The CDR3 has 13 residues. The CDR3 coding sequence is TGTGCCAGCAGCGTAGCAGGGAACACTGAAGCTTTCTTT. The encoded protein is CASSVAGNTEAFF.

This clone occurred a few times. The gene calls are TRBV27 and TRBJ2-7, with unresolved D. Trimming took 5 bases from V and 3 from J, leaving 8 bases between them. This CDR3 region has 12 residues. Germline V gene sequence: CDR1 MNHEY, CDR2 SMNVEV (reference sequence). The chain's CDR3 is CASSPTGYEQYF. CDR3 coding DNA: TGTGCCAGCAGTCCTACTGGCTACGAGCAGTACTTC.

The chain is built from TRBV2 and TRBJ2-7; 7 bases fit TRBD1. The CDR3 contains 11 residues. Germline V gene sequence: CDR1 SNHLY, CDR2 FYNNEI. The J segment lost 8 bases and the V segment lost 5 bases, leaving 3 bases of the junction unmatched. CDR3 in DNA: TGTGCCAGCAGTCTAGGGGGCAAGCAGTACTTC. As protein: CASSLGGKQYF.